The rows below give T cell receptor beta chains drawn from one sample of a study of T cell changes during pregnancy in multiple sclerosis. Profiling relied on immunoSEQ multiplex PCR, and the TCRdb table lists in-frame clones only, not all of them. Of tens of thousands of clones listed, around 91% are singletons. Sequences were derived from CD4+ T cells from peripheral blood mononuclear cells, sampled before pregnancy. These receptors all stem from a female donor with multiple sclerosis, enrolled in a pregnancy study. Each CDR3 is given with its conserved first and last residue. The D gene is left open where the match is weak. Some rows mark clone size as missing; the rest say once, few, many or name a class of expanded clone.

clone_size: NA; j_call: TRBJ2-3; cdr3_length: 14; v_call: TRBV28; d_call: TRBD2; cdr3_aa: CASIPAGVSDTQYF; cdr3_nt: TGTGCCAGCATCCCGGCGGGAGTATCTGATACGCAGTATTTT
clone_size: NA; j_call: TRBJ1-2; cdr3_length: 14; v_call: TRBV5-4; d_call: TRBD1; cdr3_aa: CASSLRQGSYGYTF; cdr3_nt: TGTGCCAGCAGCTTGAGACAGGGTTCCTATGGCTACACCTTC
clone_size: NA; j_call: TRBJ2-3; cdr3_length: 12; v_call: TRBV7-2; d_call: NA; cdr3_aa: CASSPRGITQYF; cdr3_nt: TGTGCCAGCAGCCCCAGAGGGATAACGCAGTATTTT
clone_size: NA; j_call: TRBJ2-7; cdr3_length: 15; v_call: TRBV7-2; d_call: NA; cdr3_aa: CASSLTSGASYEQYF; cdr3_nt: TGTGCCAGCAGCTTAACCTCGGGAGCCTCCTACGAGCAGTACTTC
clone_size: NA; j_call: TRBJ1-2; cdr3_length: 14; v_call: TRBV28; d_call: TRBD1; cdr3_aa: CASSGQGRNYGYTF; cdr3_nt: TGTGCCAGCAGTGGACAGGGCAGGAACTATGGCTACACCTTC
clone_size: NA; j_call: TRBJ1-4; cdr3_length: 13; v_call: TRBV6-4; d_call: TRBD1; cdr3_aa: CASSSGQPIKLFF; cdr3_nt: TGTGCCAGCAGTTCGGGACAGCCGATTAAACTGTTTTTT
clone_size: NA; j_call: TRBJ2-5; cdr3_length: 14; v_call: TRBV5-5; d_call: TRBD1; cdr3_aa: CASSSGQGGGTQYF; cdr3_nt: TGTGCCAGCAGCTCGGGACAGGGGGGAGGGACCCAGTACTTC
clone_size: few; j_call: TRBJ2-7; cdr3_length: 14; v_call: TRBV7-9; d_call: TRBD1; cdr3_aa: CASSLSGQGTQQYF; cdr3_nt: TGTGCCAGCAGCTTGTCGGGACAGGGGACGCAGCAGTACTTC
clone_size: NA; j_call: TRBJ2-1; cdr3_length: 14; v_call: TRBV7-2; d_call: TRBD2; cdr3_aa: CASSLAGTSVHQFF; cdr3_nt: TGTGCCAGCAGCTTAGCCGGGACTAGCGTACATCAGTTCTTC
clone_size: NA; j_call: TRBJ2-3; cdr3_length: 15; v_call: TRBV5-1; d_call: TRBD1; cdr3_aa: CASSLDRGYTDTQYF; cdr3_nt: TGCGCCAGCAGCTTGGACAGGGGTTACACAGATACGCAGTATTTT
clone_size: NA; j_call: TRBJ1-3; cdr3_length: 14; v_call: TRBV18; d_call: NA; cdr3_aa: CASSPRSSGNTIYF; cdr3_nt: TGTGCCAGCTCACCGCGCTCCTCTGGAAACACCATATATTTT
clone_size: once; j_call: TRBJ1-2; cdr3_length: 13; v_call: TRBV30; d_call: NA; cdr3_aa: CALQSRANYGYTF; cdr3_nt: TGTGCCTTGCAATCGCGAGCTAACTATGGCTACACCTTC
clone_size: NA; j_call: TRBJ2-1; cdr3_length: 16; v_call: TRBV29-1; d_call: NA; cdr3_aa: CSVAGLEMSSYNEQFF; cdr3_nt: TGCAGCGTGGCGGGACTCGAAATGAGCTCCTACAATGAGCAGTTCTTC
clone_size: NA; j_call: TRBJ1-4; cdr3_length: 15; v_call: TRBV13; d_call: TRBD1; cdr3_aa: CASSGGTGRYEKLFF; cdr3_nt: TGTGCCAGCAGCGGAGGGACAGGACGGTATGAAAAACTGTTTTTT
clone_size: NA; j_call: TRBJ2-7; cdr3_length: 13; v_call: TRBV2; d_call: NA; cdr3_aa: CASSTAGIYEQYF; cdr3_nt: TGTGCCAGCAGTACAGCAGGGATCTACGAGCAGTACTTC
clone_size: NA; j_call: TRBJ1-1; cdr3_length: 13; v_call: TRBV28; d_call: NA; cdr3_aa: CASRFNRGPEAFF; cdr3_nt: TGTGCCAGCAGGTTTAACCGCGGTCCTGAAGCTTTCTTT
clone_size: few; j_call: TRBJ2-4; cdr3_length: 13; v_call: TRBV21-1; d_call: NA; cdr3_aa: CASSPQAKNIQYF; cdr3_nt: TGTGCCAGCAGCCCCCAAGCCAAAAACATTCAGTACTTC
clone_size: once; j_call: TRBJ2-6; cdr3_length: 18; v_call: TRBV27; d_call: NA; cdr3_aa: CASSFRVGTSSGANVLTF; cdr3_nt: TGTGCCAGCAGTTTTCGGGTAGGGACAAGCTCTGGGGCCAACGTCCTGACTTTC
clone_size: NA; j_call: TRBJ2-1; cdr3_length: 14; v_call: TRBV5-4; d_call: TRBD2; cdr3_aa: CASSYGLAANEQFF; cdr3_nt: TGTGCCAGCAGCTACGGACTAGCGGCAAATGAGCAGTTCTTC
clone_size: NA; j_call: TRBJ2-7; cdr3_length: 15; v_call: TRBV5-5; d_call: TRBD1; cdr3_aa: CASSSTDRGTEEQYF; cdr3_nt: TGTGCCAGCAGCTCAACGGACAGGGGGACGGAAGAGCAGTACTTC
clone_size: NA; j_call: TRBJ2-3; cdr3_length: 15; v_call: TRBV4-1; d_call: TRBD1; cdr3_aa: CASSQAGQGTDTQYF; cdr3_nt: TGCGCCAGCAGCCAGGCAGGACAGGGCACAGATACGCAGTATTTT
clone_size: NA; j_call: TRBJ2-2; cdr3_length: 14; v_call: TRBV6-1; d_call: NA; cdr3_aa: CATAGQKRTGELFF; cdr3_nt: TGTGCCACCGCGGGACAGAAACGGACCGGGGAGCTGTTTTTT
clone_size: NA; j_call: TRBJ2-1; cdr3_length: 17; v_call: TRBV6-1; d_call: NA; cdr3_aa: CASSEASGGRGQNEQFF; cdr3_nt: TGTGCCAGCAGTGAAGCTAGTGGGGGGCGGGGGCAAAATGAGCAGTTCTTC
clone_size: NA; j_call: TRBJ2-2; cdr3_length: 16; v_call: TRBV19; d_call: TRBD1; cdr3_aa: CASRLLWQGATGELFF; cdr3_nt: TGTGCCAGTAGGCTCCTGTGGCAGGGGGCAACCGGGGAGCTGTTTTTT
clone_size: once; j_call: TRBJ2-6; cdr3_length: 16; v_call: TRBV6-6; d_call: TRBD2; cdr3_aa: CASSVGGGSGANVLTF; cdr3_nt: TGTGCCAGCAGTGTTGGGGGGGGCTCTGGGGCCAACGTCCTGACTTTC
clone_size: NA; j_call: TRBJ2-1; cdr3_length: 16; v_call: TRBV7-6; d_call: TRBD1; cdr3_aa: CASSLVPDRGSNEQFF; cdr3_nt: TGTGCCAGCAGCTTAGTACCAGACAGGGGGAGCAATGAGCAGTTCTTC
clone_size: NA; j_call: TRBJ2-7; cdr3_length: 14; v_call: TRBV10-3; d_call: TRBD1; cdr3_aa: CAIRAGQATYEQYF; cdr3_nt: TGTGCCATCAGGGCGGGACAGGCGACCTACGAGCAGTACTTC
clone_size: NA; j_call: TRBJ2-7; cdr3_length: 16; v_call: TRBV6-6; d_call: NA; cdr3_aa: CASSYPQGAGVYEQYF; cdr3_nt: TGTGCCAGCAGTTACCCTCAGGGGGCGGGAGTGTACGAGCAGTACTTC
clone_size: NA; j_call: TRBJ2-5; cdr3_length: 15; v_call: TRBV5-4; d_call: NA; cdr3_aa: CASSLKRGISETQYF; cdr3_nt: TGTGCCAGCAGCTTGAAACGCGGGATCAGCGAGACCCAGTACTTC